This T cell receptor beta chain appears in the sequencing data of a study of cytomegalovirus exposure and HLA in healthy donors. Trimming took 1 base from V and 5 from J, leaving 6 bases between them. The CDR3 is made up of 12 amino acids. Germline V gene sequence: CDR1 SGHRS, CDR2 YFSETQ. The PCR made use of 60 Vbeta and 13 Jbeta primers. The assay was immunoSEQ multiplex PCR, and TCRdb's table has in-frame clones only and misses some. The sample shows about 130,000 clones, about four fifths of them seen only once. The source material was PBMCs. The TCR originated in a woman between 40 and 55 years old in good health and CMV-seropositive. This chain links TRBV5-1 with TRBJ1-1; maybe TRBD1 (5 bases). CDR3 DNA sequence: TGCGCCAGCAGCTTGAGGGGTACTGAAGCTTTCTTT. It is translated as CASSLRGTEAFF. The variable domain in full, completed from reference TRBV5-1 and TRBJ1-1, reads KAGVTQTPRYLIKTRGQQVTLSCSPISGHRSVSWYQQTPGQGLQFLFEYFSETQRNKGNFPGRFSGRQFSNSRSEMNVSTLELGDSALYLCASSLRGTEAFFGQGTRLTVV.